A selection of T cell receptor beta chains follows, all from one sample in a study of T cells after somatic rescue of genetic block. Clones were sequenced by immunoSEQ multiplex PCR, and TCRdb holds only the in-frame ones, with some missing. The profile shows about 14,000 clones, around 76% of them singletons. Sequencing was carried out using peripheral blood mononuclear cells (PBMCs). These TCRs come from a boy aged 5-17 years. Each CDR3 is given with its conserved first and last residue. The order of the fields is V gene, D gene, clone size, CDR3 length, J gene, CDR3 DNA, CDR3 protein. The D gene is left open where the match is weak. Not every row has a clone size; where given, it reads once, few, many or a size class.

>TRBV7-9|NA|NA|12|TRBJ2-1
TGTGCCAGCAGAATAACCGAGACTGAGCAGTTCTTC
CASRITETEQFF
>TRBV7-8|TRBD1|NA|13|TRBJ1-2
TGTGCCAGCAGCACGGACAGGCTCCTAGGCTACACCTTC
CASSTDRLLGYTF
>TRBV27|TRBD1|NA|16|TRBJ2-7
TGTGCCAGCAGTTTAACCACACAGGGGCAAAGCTACGAGCAGTACTTC
CASSLTTQGQSYEQYF
>TRBV10-1|TRBD2|NA|16|TRBJ2-3
TGCGCCAGCAGTGAACGTCGACTAGCGAGGAGGGATACGCAGTATTTT
CASSERRLARRDTQYF
>TRBV5-1|TRBD2|NA|16|TRBJ2-5
TGCGCCAGCAGCTTGCCGGGACTAGCGGGGAGAGAGACCCAGTACTTC
CASSLPGLAGRETQYF
>TRBV28|NA|NA|16|TRBJ1-3
TGTGCCAGCAACCCCCTTTGGGGGGACGGTGGAAACACCATATATTTT
CASNPLWGDGGNTIYF
>TRBV11-2|NA|NA|11|TRBJ2-3
TGTGCCAGCAGCATCTATGATACGCAGTATTTT
CASSIYDTQYF
>TRBV5-6|TRBD1|NA|16|TRBJ1-6
TGTGCCAGCAGCTTGTTAACAGGGGCTCCTAATTCACCCCTCCACTTT
CASSLLTGAPNSPLHF
>TRBV2|TRBD1|NA|13|TRBJ1-4
TGTGCCAGCAGTCCAGGGGGCGAGGAAAAACTGTTTTTT
CASSPGGEEKLFF
>TRBV14|NA|medium-sized|14|TRBJ1-1
TGTGCCAGCAGCCAACGGCTGTGGGACACTGAAGCTTTCTTT
CASSQRLWDTEAFF
>TRBV18|TRBD1|NA|16|TRBJ2-7
TGTGCCAGCTCACCAGCGGGGACAGGGGGATCCTACGAGCAGTACTTC
CASSPAGTGGSYEQYF
>TRBV18|TRBD2|few|15|TRBJ2-7
TGTGCCAGCTCACCCGGACTAGCGAGATCATACGAGCAGTACTTC
CASSPGLARSYEQYF
>TRBV7-3|NA|medium-sized|13|TRBJ1-4
TGTGCCAGCATGGGGGGCAAGGATGAAAAACTGTTTTTT
CASMGGKDEKLFF
>TRBV19|NA|NA|16|TRBJ2-1
TGTGCCAGTAGACTCACGGGAGTCGGTGACTACAATGAGCAGTTCTTC
CASRLTGVGDYNEQFF
>TRBV10-3|NA|NA|15|TRBJ1-5
TGTGCCATCAGCCTCTCGGACGGGGATGGGGCGCCCCAGCATTTT
CAISLSDGDGAPQHF
>TRBV7-9|TRBD1|NA|16|TRBJ2-1
TGTGCCAGCAGCTCCAGGACAGGGGACACCTACAATGAGCAGTTCTTC
CASSSRTGDTYNEQFF
>TRBV11-3|TRBD1|NA|14|TRBJ2-5
TGTGCCAGCAGCTTAGTGGGACAGGGAAAGACCCAGTACTTC
CASSLVGQGKTQYF
>TRBV29-1|NA|NA|14|TRBJ2-7
TGCAGCGTTGCCCTGGACGGGTTCTCCTACGAGCAGTACTTC
CSVALDGFSYEQYF
>TRBV30|NA|NA|12|TRBJ2-1
TGTGCCTGGAGTGCCCAGGGGTATGAGCAGTTCTTC
CAWSAQGYEQFF
>TRBV10-3|TRBD2|NA|16|TRBJ2-1
TGTGCCATCAGCGGGAGGGGGGCTATTGTCTACAATGAGCAGTTCTTC
CAISGRGAIVYNEQFF
>TRBV7-9|NA|NA|14|TRBJ2-3
TGTGCCAGCAGCTTAGCGGGAGGCACAGATACGCAGTATTTT
CASSLAGGTDTQYF
>TRBV2|TRBD2|few|14|TRBJ2-5
TGTGCCAGCAGTAAACTAGCGGGTGGACAGACCCAGTACTTC
CASSKLAGGQTQYF
>TRBV5-1|TRBD2|medium-sized|15|TRBJ2-2
TGCGCCAGCAGCTTCCAGCGGGAGGTAGTCGGGGAGCTGTTTTTT
CASSFQREVVGELFF
>TRBV28|NA|NA|13|TRBJ1-2
TGTGCCAGCAGTTCGCAGGGTCTCTATGGCTACACCTTC
CASSSQGLYGYTF
>TRBV6-6|TRBD1|NA|16|TRBJ1-5
TGTGCCAGCAGTTCGCGACAGGGCTGGAGCAATCAGCCCCAGCATTTT
CASSSRQGWSNQPQHF
>TRBV18|TRBD1|NA|14|TRBJ2-7
TGTGCCAGCTCGTTGGGGACAGCCACCTACGAGCAGTACTTC
CASSLGTATYEQYF
>TRBV9|NA|NA|15|TRBJ2-7
TGTGCCAGCAGCGTAGGGCAGGGACTGGGCTACGAGCAGTACTTC
CASSVGQGLGYEQYF
>TRBV20-1|NA|NA|10|TRBJ1-5
TGCAGTGCCCCTTGGGGCCCTCAGCATTTT
CSAPWGPQHF
>TRBV18|NA|few|12|TRBJ2-2
TGTGCCAGCTCAGATCCTACCGGGGAGCTGTTTTTT
CASSDPTGELFF
>TRBV29-1|NA|NA|15|TRBJ1-3
TGCAGCGTTGGCACGGGGGCCAACTCTGGAAACACCATATATTTT
CSVGTGANSGNTIYF
>TRBV28|NA|NA|11|TRBJ1-6
TGTGCCAGCAGTTTTGGTTCACCCCTCCACTTT
CASSFGSPLHF
>TRBV7-3|TRBD2|NA|16|TRBJ2-3
TGTGCCAGCAGCATGTTAGCGGGGGGGCCCACAGATACGCAGTATTTT
CASSMLAGGPTDTQYF
>TRBV4-1|TRBD2|NA|18|TRBJ2-3
TGCGCCAGCAGCCAAGTGGGGGTGGTAGCGGGACCCACAGATACGCAGTATTTT
CASSQVGVVAGPTDTQYF
>TRBV10-1|NA|NA|12|TRBJ2-3
TGCGCCAGCAAGGGCGTCACAGATACGCAGTATTTT
CASKGVTDTQYF
>TRBV5-6|TRBD1|NA|16|TRBJ1-4
TGTGCCAGCAGCTTCCCTCGACAGGGGGCAGGTGAAAAACTGTTTTTT
CASSFPRQGAGEKLFF
>TRBV2|NA|NA|14|TRBJ2-2
TGTGCCAGCAGTGTTACAAGCTTTGGCGGGGAGCTGTTTTTT
CASSVTSFGGELFF
>TRBV7-9|NA|few|14|TRBJ2-3
TGTGCCAGCAGGATGGGGTCTTCCACAGATACGCAGTATTTT
CASRMGSSTDTQYF
>TRBV6-1|NA|NA|15|TRBJ2-5
TGTGCCAGCAGTTTAGTTATCGGTGCGGAAGAGACCCAGTACTTC
CASSLVIGAEETQYF
>TRBV2|NA|NA|14|TRBJ2-1
TGTGCCACCGAAGCGCCGAGCTCCTACAATGAGCAGTTCTTC
CATEAPSSYNEQFF
>TRBV5-1|TRBD1|NA|15|TRBJ2-5
TGCGCCAGCAGCTTCAGGGGGCAATACCAAGAGACCCAGTACTTC
CASSFRGQYQETQYF
>TRBV5-1|NA|NA|14|TRBJ1-2
TGCGCCAGCAGCTTGTGGGGCCAGAACTATGGCTACACCTTC
CASSLWGQNYGYTF
>TRBV2|NA|NA|13|TRBJ1-2
TGTGCCAGCAGTGTGGAGGAGGGCTATGGCTACACCTTC
CASSVEEGYGYTF
>TRBV7-2|NA|NA|13|TRBJ2-7
TGTGCCAGCAGCTTAGTTTCCGCCTACGAGCAGTACTTC
CASSLVSAYEQYF
>TRBV18|NA|few|13|TRBJ1-5
TGTGCCAGCTCACCAGACAGAGATCAGCCCCAGCATTTT
CASSPDRDQPQHF
>TRBV7-3|NA|NA|14|TRBJ1-6
TGTGCCAGCAGCCCCCAGGGTTACGGTTCACCCCTCCACTTT
CASSPQGYGSPLHF
>TRBV5-1|NA|NA|14|TRBJ2-7
TGCGCCAGCAGCTTCCAGGGGCCCGGCTACGAGCAGTACTTC
CASSFQGPGYEQYF
>TRBV10-3|TRBD1|NA|15|TRBJ2-7
TGTGCCATCAGTGTTGACAGGGGGGGAACCTACGAGCAGTACTTC
CAISVDRGGTYEQYF
>TRBV28|TRBD1|NA|14|TRBJ2-7
TGTGCCAGCAGTTTGGGGGACAGGGGACGGGAGCAGTACTTC
CASSLGDRGREQYF
>TRBV28|TRBD2|NA|16|TRBJ2-1
TGTGCCAGCAGTTCGACTAGCGGGAGAGGCCTCAATGAGCAGTTCTTC
CASSSTSGRGLNEQFF
>TRBV28|NA|NA|17|TRBJ1-1
TGTGCCAGCAGTTCCTTTGTCTTGGCAGGCGTCAACACTGAAGCTTTCTTT
CASSSFVLAGVNTEAFF
>TRBV6-5|NA|NA|14|TRBJ2-7
TGTGCCAGCAGTTACACACGGAGGGGCCACGAGCAGTACTTC
CASSYTRRGHEQYF
>TRBV28|TRBD2|NA|17|TRBJ2-1
TGTGCCAGCAGATCCCCGGGACTATCTATCTCCTACAATGAGCAGTTCTTC
CASRSPGLSISYNEQFF
>TRBV5-4|TRBD2|NA|16|TRBJ2-1
TGTGCCAGCAGCTTGAGGACTAGCGGGAGGGCCCTTGAGCAGTTCTTC
CASSLRTSGRALEQFF